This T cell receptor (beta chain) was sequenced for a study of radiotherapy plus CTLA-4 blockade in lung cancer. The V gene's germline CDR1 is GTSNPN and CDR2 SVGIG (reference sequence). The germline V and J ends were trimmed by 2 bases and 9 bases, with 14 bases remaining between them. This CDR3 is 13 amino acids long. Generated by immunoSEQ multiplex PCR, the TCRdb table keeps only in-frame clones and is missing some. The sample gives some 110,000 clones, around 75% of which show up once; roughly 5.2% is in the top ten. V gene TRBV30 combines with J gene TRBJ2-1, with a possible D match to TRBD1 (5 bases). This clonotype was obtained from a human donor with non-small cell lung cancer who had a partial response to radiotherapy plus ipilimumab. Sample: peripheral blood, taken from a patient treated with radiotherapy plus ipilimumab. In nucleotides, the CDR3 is TGTGCCTGGAGTCGAGGACCGGACACTGAGCAGTTCTTC. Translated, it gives CAWSRGPDTEQFF.